This T cell receptor (beta chain) was sequenced during a study of response to subunit inactivated influenza vaccine. The V gene lost 1 base and the J gene lost 6 bases, with 13 bases spanning the gap. The germline V gene encodes CDR1 SQVTM and CDR2 ANQGSEA. This CDR3 spans 14 amino acids. TCRdb reprocessed the RT-PCR reads via MiXCR and lists one record per CDR3 protein. The sample holds some 540,000 distinct CDR3 sequences, approximately 22% seen once. The same sample was also studied in work on T cells expressing NK-cell markers. From that paper: The authors generated TCR beta cDNA through 5'RACE template switching with UMIs.

This material consisted of CD4+ T cells sorted from PBMCs, taken roughly 12 days after vaccination. The V and J genes are TRBV29-1 and TRBJ2-1; TRBD1 or TRBD2 may be the D gene (5 bases each). The clonotype comes from a man aged 45-60 years who received an inactivated influenza vaccine. As DNA, the CDR3 is TGCAGCGTTGAAGGGGGACGGAGAACCAATGAGCAGTTCTTC. This sequence encodes CSVEGGRRTNEQFF.